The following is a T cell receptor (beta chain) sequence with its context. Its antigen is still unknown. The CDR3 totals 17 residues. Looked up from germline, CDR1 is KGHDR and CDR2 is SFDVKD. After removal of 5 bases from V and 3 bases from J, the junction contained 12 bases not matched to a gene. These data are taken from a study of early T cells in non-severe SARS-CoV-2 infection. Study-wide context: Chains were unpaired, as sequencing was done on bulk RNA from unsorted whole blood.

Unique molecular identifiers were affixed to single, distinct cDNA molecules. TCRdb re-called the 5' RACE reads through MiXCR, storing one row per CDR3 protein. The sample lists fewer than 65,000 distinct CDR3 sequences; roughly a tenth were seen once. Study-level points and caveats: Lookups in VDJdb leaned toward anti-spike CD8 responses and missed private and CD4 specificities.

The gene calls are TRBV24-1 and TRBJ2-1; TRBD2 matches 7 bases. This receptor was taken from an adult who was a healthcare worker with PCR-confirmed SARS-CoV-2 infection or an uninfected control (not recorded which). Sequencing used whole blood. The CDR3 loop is CATSASSGRDYYNEQFF. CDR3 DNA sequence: TGTGCCACCAGTGCCTCGTCAGGGAGGGATTACTACAATGAGCAGTTCTTC.